One and the same sample provided the 26 T cell receptor beta chains below, sequenced in a study of beta chain features in type 1 diabetes listed by TCRdb under 2018. What the research found in general, with its limitations: Type 1 diabetes patients showed a moderate but significant shortening of TCRB CDR3 length in all four CD4+ subsets.

Their antigens are not known. Library construction relied on the immunoSEQ multiplex PCR assay. The entire amount of isolated RNA was reverse transcribed using the High Capacity cDNA Reverse Transcription Kit, so the sequenced TCRB transcripts were expressed ones. TCRdb carries this immuneACCESS record with in-frame sequences only. Its versions omit some clonotypes, under half of them owing to an unresolved V gene in the studies checked, with the rest unexplained. Within this sample are 400,000 or so clones, with over 10% of them counted one time only. Around 0.0099% of the sample goes to the ten largest clones. Sample: naive CD4+ T cells from blood. The label giving this sample's cell subset or site can be read as: true naive CD4+ T cells. These TCRs come from a woman aged 18-30 years with type 1 diabetes.

In this sample, this clone turned up a few times. In the same sample, other DNA sequences code for this CDR3. The V call is TRBV14, the J call TRBJ2-2, with D unclear. Germline CDR1 is SGHDN and CDR2 is FVKESK. This CDR3 spans 13 amino acids. The V and J ends lost 1 base and 4 bases respectively, with 4 bases between them. The CDR3 sequence: CASSQALTGELFF. The CDR3, as DNA: TGTGCCAGCAGCCAAGCCCTCACCGGGGAGCTGTTTTTT.

As DNA, the CDR3 is TGTGCCAGCAGTCCCACCCAGGGAGAGCAGTACTTC. Its translation: CASSPTQGEQYF. The rearrangement links TRBV28 to TRBJ2-7; TRBD1 might be the D (5 bases). V was pared by 5 bases and J by 7 bases, with 12 bases between. Germline CDR1 MDHEN, CDR2 SYDVKM. This CDR3 has 12 amino acids.

The V call is TRBV28, the J call TRBJ1-1, with 10 bases fitting TRBD1. The germline V gene has CDR1 MDHEN and CDR2 SYDVKM. CDR3 length: 15 residues. V was pared by 4 bases and J by 1 base, with 3 bases of the junction left unmatched. The CDR3 DNA follows: TGTGCCAGCAGTTGGGGGACAGGGGCGAACACTGAAGCTTTCTTT. Amino acids: CASSWGTGANTEAFF.

This chain joins TRBV30 and TRBJ2-3; D gene unclear. Trimming pared 1 base from V and 0 bases from J, leaving 11 bases between. This CDR3 comprises 15 residues. Germline V gene sequence: CDR1 GTSNPN, CDR2 SVGIG (reference sequence). The CDR3 region is CAWSGRAGSTDTQYF. In nucleotides, the CDR3 is TGTGCCTGGAGTGGACGCGCCGGGAGCACAGATACGCAGTATTTT.

CDR3: CASSELLRDYNEQFF. As DNA, the CDR3 is TGTGCCAGCAGTGAATTGCTACGCGACTACAATGAGCAGTTCTTC. This rearrangement joins TRBV25-1 to TRBJ2-1; D call uncertain. The germline V and J ends were trimmed by 1 base and 3 bases, with 10 bases remaining between them. The CDR3 has 15 amino acids. CDR1 is MGHDK and CDR2 is SYGVNS in the germline V gene.

The chain joins TRBV6-6 to TRBJ2-3, with TRBD2 matching 9 bases. From germline, CDR1 is MNHNY and CDR2 SVGAGI (reference sequence). CDR3 length: 13 residues. Trimming at V came to 7 bases and at J to 4 bases, leaving 3 bases not matched to a gene. Here the CDR3 reads CASKIAGADTQYF. The CDR3 bases are TGTGCCAGCAAGATAGCGGGGGCAGATACGCAGTATTTT.

J is TRBJ2-3 and V is TRBV10-3; TRBD2 matches 9 bases. Trimming at V came to 0 bases and at J to 4 bases, leaving 8 bases not matched to a gene. In germline, CDR1 is ENHRY, CDR2 SYGVKD. The CDR3 is 17 amino acids. The CDR3 sequence: CAISESTGTSLPDTQYF. The CDR3 DNA follows: TGTGCCATCAGTGAGTCGACCGGGACTAGCTTACCAGATACGCAGTATTTT.

This sequence joins TRBV4-1 and TRBJ2-2, with D perhaps matching TRBD2 (7 bases). CDR1 MGHRA and CDR2 YSYEKL come from the germline V gene. The CDR3 runs 16 residues. V gave up 0 bases and J gave up 4 bases, with 12 bases separating them. The CDR3 DNA reads TGCGCCAGCAGCCAAGAGGGGGGGGCTGGCACCGGGGAGCTGTTTTTT. Translation gives CASSQEGGAGTGELFF.

There are a few counts of this clone. This chain connects TRBV5-1 to TRBJ2-1; TRBD2 matches at 8 bases. This CDR3 comprises 15 residues. Germline lookup yields CDR1 SGHRS and CDR2 YFSETQ. Trimming cost V 0 bases and J 5 bases; bases outside gene matches: 4. CDR3 sequence (DNA): TGCGCCAGCAGCTTGGAAGCGGGAGTTGACAATGAGCAGTTCTTC. It specifies CASSLEAGVDNEQFF.

This chain connects TRBV5-6 to TRBJ2-3; D perhaps matches TRBD2 (5 bases). With 6 bases removed from V and 0 bases from J, the gap between germline ends came to 17 bases. The germline gives CDR1 SGHDT, CDR2 YYEEEE. The CDR3 extends over 16 amino acids. CDR3 sequence reads: CASIETWRASTDTQYF. CDR3 nucleotide sequence: TGTGCCAGCATCGAAACCTGGCGGGCTAGCACAGATACGCAGTATTTT.

This clone was counted a few times. This chain connects TRBV30 to TRBJ1-5, with D perhaps matching TRBD1 (6 bases). The CDR3 is made up of 13 amino acids. CDR1 is GTSNPN and CDR2 is SVGIG in the germline V gene (reference sequence). V lost 2 bases, J lost 7 bases, and 12 bases lay in between. This CDR3 reads CAWSNRVHQPQHF. The DNA of the CDR3 is TGTGCCTGGAGTAACAGGGTGCACCAGCCCCAGCATTTT.

This clone has a handful of counts. V is TRBV27 and J is TRBJ2-5, with a weak D call TRBD2 (6 bases). The germline V gene has CDR1 MNHEY and CDR2 SMNVEV (reference sequence). CDR3 length equals 18 residues. Between the trimmed V and J ends, which lost 5 bases and 1 base, there was a span of 23 bases. This CDR3 reads CASSGRTTRRGSQETQYF. The CDR3 nucleotides are TGTGCCAGCAGTGGCCGGACAACACGGCGGGGATCCCAAGAGACCCAGTACTTC.

This clone was seen once. J is TRBJ2-2 and V is TRBV6-6; 16 nucleotides align to TRBD2. This CDR3 contains 16 residues. CDR1 is MNHNY, CDR2 SVGAGI, per germline (reference sequence). V shed 11 bases and J 6 bases; nucleotides not matched to a gene: 9. This chain's CDR3 is CAGGTSGRAVSGELFF. In DNA, the CDR3 is TGTGCCGGCGGGACTAGCGGGAGGGCCGTATCCGGGGAGCTGTTTTTT.

This sequence joins TRBV28 and TRBJ1-5; no clear D gene. Trimming took off 3 bases at V and 3 bases at J, with 9 bases between the two ends. Germline values: CDR1 MDHEN, CDR2 SYDVKM. The CDR3 covers 14 residues. The CDR3 loop reads CASSFPGVNQPQHF. The CDR3 bases are TGTGCCAGCAGTTTCCCCGGGGTCAATCAGCCCCAGCATTTT.

This clone came up a few times. The CDR3 coding sequence is TGTGCCAGCAGCTTTAAGGGGGGGTACACCGGGGAGCTGTTTTTT. Its protein product is CASSFKGGYTGELFF. This sequence joins TRBV7-8 and TRBJ2-2, with a weak D call TRBD2 (7 bases). The CDR3 loop spans 15 amino acids. Germline lookup yields CDR1 SGHVS and CDR2 FQNEAQ. V was cut by 3 bases and J by 3 bases, with 11 bases left in between.

The rearrangement uses TRBV27 and TRBJ1-2; no reliable D call. Germline V gene lookup returns CDR1 MNHEY and CDR2 SMNVEV (reference sequence). The CDR3 covers 14 residues. Between the trimmed V and J ends, which lost 3 bases and 4 bases, there was a span of 12 bases. The CDR3 DNA sequence: TGTGCCAGCAGTTTCCGGCCGGGGATCTATGGCTACACCTTC. This sequence encodes CASSFRPGIYGYTF.

The V and J genes are TRBV7-2 and TRBJ2-7; 8 nucleotides agree with TRBD2. Looked up from germline, CDR1 is SGHTA and CDR2 is FQGNSA. The ends lost 6 bases at V and 6 bases at J; junction bases unmatched: 10. The CDR3 covers 14 residues. The CDR3 here is CASRERTSSAEQYF. The CDR3 DNA reads TGTGCCAGCAGAGAAAGGACTAGCTCTGCCGAGCAGTACTTC.

This clone was counted only a few times. The V gene is TRBV4-3, the J gene TRBJ1-4; tentatively, D is TRBD1 (5 bases). V lost 1 base and J 10 bases, leaving 28 bases between the germline ends. CDR1 LGHNA and CDR2 YSLEER come from the germline V gene. This CDR3 has 19 amino acids. CDR3 amino acids: CASSQGSEPHRDFMGKLFF. The CDR3 region has the DNA TGCGCCAGCAGCCAAGGGTCAGAACCACACCGGGACTTTATGGGAAAACTGTTTTTT.

Only a few counts were recorded for this clone. Other DNA sequences of this sample code for an identical CDR3. The chain employs TRBV9 and TRBJ2-1, with D maybe TRBD2 (5 bases). V was clipped by 0 bases and J by 4 bases, with 11 bases between them. The germline V gene has CDR1 SGDLS and CDR2 YYNGEE. This CDR3 comprises 15 residues. CDR3: CASSVVAGGYNEQFF. CDR3 nucleotide sequence: TGTGCCAGCAGCGTAGTGGCGGGTGGGTACAATGAGCAGTTCTTC.

This clone was counted a few times. This chain uses TRBV5-6 with TRBJ2-5; 7 bases match TRBD2. The CDR3 loop spans 16 amino acids. V lost 0 bases and J lost 2; bases outside the gene matches: 7. CDR1 is SGHDT and CDR2 is YYEEEE in the germline V gene. CDR3 loop: CASSLEGSGYQETQYF. The DNA for the CDR3 is TGTGCCAGCAGCTTGGAAGGTAGCGGGTATCAAGAGACCCAGTACTTC.

This clone appeared a few times. The chain combines TRBV10-3 with TRBJ2-1; a possible D gene is TRBD2 (6 bases). CDR3 length: 14 amino acids. Germline CDR1 ENHRY, CDR2 SYGVKD. V dropped 4 bases and J dropped 5 bases, with 12 bases sitting between them. CDR3 amino acids: CAISGRGRDNEQFF. CDR3 DNA: TGTGCCATCAGTGGTCGGGGGAGAGACAATGAGCAGTTCTTC.

The chain employs TRBV2 and TRBJ2-3; the match to TRBD1 covers 7 bases. The V gene end was trimmed by 4 bases and the J gene end by 1 base; junction bases not matched to a gene: 5. Germline CDR1 reads SNHLY; CDR2 reads FYNNEI. The CDR3 sequence is 15 residues long. CDR3 loop: CASSVQGYGTDTQYF. The CDR3, as DNA: TGTGCCAGCAGTGTACAGGGGTATGGCACAGATACGCAGTATTTT.

The chain has TRBV4-1 and TRBJ1-5; no firm D call. Germline V gene lookup returns CDR1 MGHRA and CDR2 YSYEKL. Trimming removed 0 bases at V and 4 bases at J, with 7 bases between. The CDR3 runs to 14 residues. In DNA, the CDR3 is TGCGCCAGCAGCCAAGAATCCCAGAATCAGCCCCAGCATTTT. This gives the protein CASSQESQNQPQHF.

This CDR3 is CASNQEEYEQYF. CDR3 in DNA: TGTGCCAGCAATCAGGAAGAGTACGAGCAGTACTTC. The chain employs TRBV2 and TRBJ2-7; D remains unclear. The germline V and J ends were trimmed by 7 bases and 4 bases, with 11 bases remaining between them. CDR1 is SNHLY, CDR2 FYNNEI, per germline. The CDR3 loop spans 12 amino acids.

This clone was picked up one time. This chain uses TRBV19 with TRBJ2-3, with D hard to call. This CDR3 contains 13 residues. CDR1 LNHDA and CDR2 SQIVND come from the germline V gene (reference sequence). Trimming took off 1 base at V and 2 bases at J, with 4 bases between the two ends. The CDR3 region has the DNA TGTGCCAGTAGTATAGCGGTCACAGATACGCAGTATTTT. Amino acid sequence: CASSIAVTDTQYF.

The chain carries TRBV20-1 and TRBJ1-1; 7 bases match TRBD1. V lost 6 bases and J lost 5; bases outside the gene matches: 3. The CDR3 extends over 11 amino acids. CDR1 and CDR2 from the germline V gene are DFQATT and SNEGSKA (reference sequence). CDR3 amino acids: CSATGRTEAFF. The CDR3 DNA reads as TGCAGTGCGACAGGGCGGACTGAAGCTTTCTTT.